The clone carrying this T cell receptor (beta chain) was picked up a small number of times. Its antigen remains unidentified. The gene names here belong to mouse. The CDR3 is cut off 1 residue early in the read; its end comes from the germline J gene. This sample stems from a study of tissue T cells after allogeneic stem cell transplantation. Findings and limits, study-wide: Tissue-detected TCR repertoire was only partly captured by blood and spleen T cells. Some tissue clones might be persisting host cells; their alloreactivity or antigen specificity was not determined.

Germline loops: CDR1 NNHDY, CDR2 SYVADS. The CDR3 loop spans 13 amino acids. With 5 bases removed from V and 5 bases from J, the gap between germline ends came to 10 bases. TCRbeta CDR3 was sequenced at survey depth with template counts. Assay used: immunoSEQ multiplex PCR; TCRdb lists only in-frame clones, some missing. The sample includes about 740 clones, about 66% of them seen just once. The specimen sequenced was gut tissue. The chain couples TRBV13-3 to TRBJ1-4; D possibly corresponds to TRBD1 (6 bases). This TCR came from a female BALB/c mouse in good health. Strain haplotype (MHC): H2-d. CDR3 amino acids: CASSAGQNERLFF. CDR3 DNA, as far as it was read: TGTGCCAGCAGCGCGGGACAAAACGAAAGATTATTT. The complete variable domain, with remaining parts taken from reference TRBV13-3 and TRBJ1-4, reads EAAVTQSPRSKVAVTGGKVTLSCHQTNNHDYMYWYRQDTGHGLRLIHYSYVADSTEKGDIPDGYKASRPSQENFSLILELASLSQTAVYFCASSAGQNERLFFGHGTKLSVL.